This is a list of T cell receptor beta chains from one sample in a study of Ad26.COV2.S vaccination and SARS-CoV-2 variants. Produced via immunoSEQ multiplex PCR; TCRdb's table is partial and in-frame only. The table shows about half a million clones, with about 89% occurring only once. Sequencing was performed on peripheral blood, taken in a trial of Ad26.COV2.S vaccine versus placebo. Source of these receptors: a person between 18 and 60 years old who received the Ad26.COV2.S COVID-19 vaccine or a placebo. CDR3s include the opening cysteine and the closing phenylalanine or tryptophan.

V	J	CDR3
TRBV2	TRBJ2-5	CASSERPAGVETQYF
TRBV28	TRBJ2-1	CASSFARLQTTSYNEQFF
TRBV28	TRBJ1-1	CAVRDRGLPGAFF
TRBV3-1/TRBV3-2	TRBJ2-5	CASSPTSGSFETQYF
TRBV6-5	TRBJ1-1	CASRRGVNTEAFF
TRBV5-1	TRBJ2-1	CASSQGGNEQFF
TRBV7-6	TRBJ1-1	CASSDGTAAFF
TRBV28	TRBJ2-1	CASSLVITGTTFDEQFF
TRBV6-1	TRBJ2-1	CASSEMRGVASEQFF
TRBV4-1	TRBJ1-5	CASSQDASPDQPQHF
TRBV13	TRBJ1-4	CASSSANEKLFF
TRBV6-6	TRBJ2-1	CASRDYEQFF
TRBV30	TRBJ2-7	CAWSPAWGGNEQYF
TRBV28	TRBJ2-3	CAGGTDTQYF
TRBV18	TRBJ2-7	CASSPAAAGLAYEQYF
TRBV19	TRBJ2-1	CASSTVGTPSYNEQFF
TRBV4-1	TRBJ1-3	CASSHTGASRNTIYF
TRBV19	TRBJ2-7	CASSGGHLYEQYF
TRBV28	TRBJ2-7	CASSLWQDQAEQYF
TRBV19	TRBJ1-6	CASKSEGHRSPLHF
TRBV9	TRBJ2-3	CASSVVQGGTDTQYF
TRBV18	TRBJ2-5	CASSPRDGDSQYF
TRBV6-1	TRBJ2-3	CASSERGTSNADTQYF
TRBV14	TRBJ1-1	CASSLMRGPNTEAFF
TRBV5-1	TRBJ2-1	CASSLGQPGTSPKFF
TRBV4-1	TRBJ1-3	CASSQAADRASGNTIYF
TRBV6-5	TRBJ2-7	CASSYLAGFYEQYF
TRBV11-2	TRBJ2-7	CASSLDPQSRYEQYF
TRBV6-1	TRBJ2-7	CASSEAGQRVYEQYF
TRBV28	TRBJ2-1	CASSQSSGRGSEQFF
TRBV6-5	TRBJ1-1	CASSYSGSLGSEAFF
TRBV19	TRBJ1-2	CASSLQRVAGHYGYTF
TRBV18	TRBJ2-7	CASSPVAGQGSEQYF
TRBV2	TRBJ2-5	CASRVGPRAGARVETQYF
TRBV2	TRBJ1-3	CASELQLLSGNTIYF
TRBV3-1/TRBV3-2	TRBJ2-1	CASSQGLAGGPGVF
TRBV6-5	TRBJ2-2	CASSYSGQLNTGELFF
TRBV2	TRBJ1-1	CASRTGTGNTEAFF
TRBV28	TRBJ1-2	CASSFGGVDRQYGYTF
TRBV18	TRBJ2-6	CASSRLTGGKSGANVLTF
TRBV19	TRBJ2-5	CASSRTSGRPETQYF
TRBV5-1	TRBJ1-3	CASSPRTSGNTIYF
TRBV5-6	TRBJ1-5	CASSATGSQPQHF
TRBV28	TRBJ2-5	CASSFASGSVMETQYF
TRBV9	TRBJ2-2	CASSRTSGGTGELFF
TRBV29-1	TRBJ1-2	CSATPLGDYGYTF
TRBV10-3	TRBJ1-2	CAISDGLQGYTF
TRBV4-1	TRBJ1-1	CASSQGRIANTEAFF
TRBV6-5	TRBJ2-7	CASSPGTGSYEQYF
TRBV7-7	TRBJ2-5	CASSFGLAGEETQYF
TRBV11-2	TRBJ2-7	CASSLVGNEQYF
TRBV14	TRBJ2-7	CASSQGTAIYEQYF
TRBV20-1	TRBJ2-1	CSASNREGRLENEQFF
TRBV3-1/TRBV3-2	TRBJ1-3	CASSQDRADGNTIYF
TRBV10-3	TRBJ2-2	CAILRAASGTNTGELFF